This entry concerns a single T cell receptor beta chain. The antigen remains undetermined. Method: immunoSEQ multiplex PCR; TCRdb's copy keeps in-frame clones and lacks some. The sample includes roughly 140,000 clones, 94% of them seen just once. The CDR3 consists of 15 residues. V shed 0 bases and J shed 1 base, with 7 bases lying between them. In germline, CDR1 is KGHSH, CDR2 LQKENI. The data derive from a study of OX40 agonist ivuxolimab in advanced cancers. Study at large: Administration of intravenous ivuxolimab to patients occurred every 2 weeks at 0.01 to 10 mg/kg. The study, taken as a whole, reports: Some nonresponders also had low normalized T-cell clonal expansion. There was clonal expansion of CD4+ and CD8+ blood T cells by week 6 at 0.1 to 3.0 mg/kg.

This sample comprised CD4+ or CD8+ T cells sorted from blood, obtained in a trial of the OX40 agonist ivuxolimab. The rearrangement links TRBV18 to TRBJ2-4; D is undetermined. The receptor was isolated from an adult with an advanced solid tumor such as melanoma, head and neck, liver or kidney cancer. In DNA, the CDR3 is TGTGCCAGCTCACCACCTGGTCGTGCCAAAAACATTCAGTACTTC. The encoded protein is CASSPPGRAKNIQYF.